The TCR beta chain described here comes from a study of control samples from healthy donors and cancer patients. This clone showed up just a few times. Using immunoSEQ multiplex PCR, the repertoire was profiled, and TCRdb retains in-frame clones only, with some absent. The table lists approximately 88,000 clones, about 89% of them singletons. CDR1 MNHNS and CDR2 SASEGT come from the germline V gene. The V gene end was trimmed by 2 bases and the J gene end by 5 bases; junction bases not matched to a gene: 7. The CDR3 runs to 15 residues. The chain joins TRBV6-1 to TRBJ2-7, with 9 bases aligning to TRBD2. This receptor was taken from a woman between 25 and 40 years old in good health. Input material: blood. CDR3 sequence (DNA): TGTGCCAGCAGTGAATCGGCGGGAGGGTCCAACGAGCAGTACTTC. It specifies CASSESAGGSNEQYF.